This TCR beta chain stems from a study of T cell responses to AZD1222 COVID-19 vaccine. Measured with immunoSEQ multiplex PCR; TCRdb has only the in-frame clones, and not every one. The sample lists over 45,000 clones, about 86% occurring once. The study, taken as a whole, reports: Of spike-specific TCRs, nearly half reportedly target regions left unmutated in variants. Across the whole spike, CD4 TCRs peaked at regions 160-218 and 743-854. Clonal diversity was possibly underestimated, and white British individuals and females predominated among donors.

This clone occurred once. Its antigen is undetermined. V was trimmed by 6 bases and J by 4 bases, leaving 16 bases between them. CDR1 is MNHEY, CDR2 SMNVEV, per germline (reference sequence). The CDR3 extends over 14 amino acids. J is TRBJ2-7 and V is TRBV27, with D tentatively TRBD1 (6 bases). The receptor comes from an adult in good health. This specimen was peripheral blood, taken on day 0 of AZD1222 vaccination. CDR3 DNA sequence: TGTGCCAGCAGCAGGGGCGCTAACGGGTACGAGCAGTACTTC. Encoded protein: CASSRGANGYEQYF.